This entry features one T cell receptor (beta chain) sequence. Its antigen is currently unknown. The CDR3 covers 15 residues. In germline, CDR1 is SEHNR, CDR2 FQNEAQ (reference sequence). Trimming left V 1 base short and J 7 bases short, with 11 bases between. The sample originates from a study of response to subunit inactivated influenza vaccine. General observations from the study: Each seasonal influenza vaccination, the authors suggested, recruits few new T cells.

TCRdb recomputed calls from the RT-PCR reads with MiXCR, one row per CDR3 protein. This table holds a few hundred thousand distinct CDR3 sequences, roughly 9.7% found once. Specimen: PBMCs from blood, collected about 40 days after vaccination. This clonotype was sampled from a man aged 45-65 years who received an inactivated influenza vaccine. The chain combines TRBV7-9 with TRBJ1-6; D possibly corresponds to TRBD1 (6 bases). In DNA form, the CDR3 reads TGTGCCAGCAGCTTAGGGAGGACAGTGAATTCACCCCTCCACTTT. This encodes CASSLGRTVNSPLHF.